This TCR beta chain derives from a study of spatial heterogeneity in lung cancer. Study findings and constraints: Expanded intratumoral alpha and beta TCR counts tracked tumor mutation counts.

Trimming took 6 bases from V and 3 from J, leaving 11 bases between them. CDR1 is DFQATT, CDR2 SNEGSKA, per germline (reference sequence). The CDR3 totals 12 residues. In TCRdb, the 5' RACE reads were re-called with MiXCR into one record per CDR3 protein. The sample includes more than 2,500 distinct CDR3 sequences, roughly 5% of them seen just once. This clonotype rates as medium-sized. Antigen unknown. Time point reported: sample taken at primary tumor resection. This receptor was identified in a male donor with early-stage non-small cell lung cancer. The input for sequencing was lung tumor tissue, taken at surgery. The J gene is TRBJ1-1, the V gene TRBV20-1, with D tentatively TRBD1 (5 bases). The CDR3 loop is CSARSRDTEAFF. The CDR3 DNA follows: TGCAGTGCCCGAAGCAGGGACACTGAAGCTTTCTTT.